A selection of T cell receptor beta chains follows, all from one sample in a study of T cells in Graves' hyperthyroidism and ophthalmopathy. MiXCR was run by TCRdb on the multiplex PCR reads, yielding one entry per CDR3 protein. The table records some 770,000 distinct CDR3 sequences, roughly 17% of them present only once. Sequencing was carried out using blood. The origin of the receptors is a man younger than 30 with Graves' hyperthyroidism. Each CDR3 is given with its conserved first and last residue. The D gene is left open where the match is weak. The size of a clone is reported for some rows only, either as once, few or many, or as a class for expanded clones.

j_call clone_size d_call v_call cdr3_aa cdr3_nt
TRBJ2-1 many TRBD1 TRBV7-3 CASSSSGTAYNEQFF TGTGCCAGCAGCTCTTCCGGGACAGCATACAATGAGCAGTTCTTC
TRBJ1-5 few TRBD1 TRBV9 CASSQTTGLGSNQPQHF TGTGCCAGCAGCCAAACGACAGGGTTGGGGAGCAATCAGCCCCAGCATTTT
TRBJ1-1 many TRBD1 TRBV7-9 CASSFGQVNTEAFF TGTGCCAGCAGTTTCGGACAGGTGAACACTGAAGCTTTCTTT
TRBJ2-7 many . TRBV25-1 CASSPPVRQMASYEQYF TGTGCCAGCAGTCCCCCCGTTCGACAAATGGCCTCCTACGAGCAGTACTTC
TRBJ1-2 . . TRBV14 CASSAGGATYYGYTF TGTGCCAGCAGCGCCGGGGGGGCCACTTACTATGGCTACACCTTC
TRBJ2-1 . TRBD2 TRBV6-1 CAGTLTSGSYNEQFF TGTGCCGGCACCCTTACTAGCGGCTCCTACAATGAGCAGTTCTTC
TRBJ2-3 few . TRBV28 CASRTTGGGRTDTQYF TGTGCCAGCAGAACCACGGGGGGCGGGCGGACAGATACGCAGTATTTT
TRBJ2-7 many . TRBV7-9 CASSLAAGLNEQYF TGTGCCAGCAGCTTAGCCGCAGGGCTAAACGAGCAGTACTTC
TRBJ1-1 many TRBD1 TRBV12-5 CASGPSQTGGPEAFF TGTGCTAGTGGTCCGTCCCAAACAGGGGGCCCTGAAGCTTTCTTT
TRBJ2-1 many . TRBV19 CASSTQDPRDYNEQFF TGTGCCAGTAGTACCCAAGACCCGAGGGACTACAATGAGCAGTTCTTC
TRBJ2-5 many TRBD2 TRBV6-1 CASSPRTSGSETQYF TGTGCCAGCAGCCCCCGTACTAGCGGGAGTGAGACCCAGTACTTC
TRBJ2-1 . TRBD2 TRBV19 CASSMTSGSYNEQFF TGTGCCAGTAGTATGACTAGCGGGTCCTACAATGAGCAGTTCTTC
TRBJ2-4 . . TRBV20-1 CSARTLDGLAKNIQHF TGCAGTGCTAGAACCTTGGACGGTCTAGCCAAAAACATTCAGCACTTC
TRBJ2-7 . TRBD2 TRBV6-1 CASSSDSGLSSYEQYF TGTGCCAGCAGTAGCGATAGCGGGCTGAGCTCCTACGAGCAGTACTTC
TRBJ1-2 many TRBD1 TRBV30 CASRTGWGGYTF TGTGCCTCCCGGACAGGCTGGGGTGGCTACACCTTC
TRBJ2-7 few . TRBV12-3/TRBV12-4 CAIPRGVKSSYEQYF TGTGCCATCCCTAGAGGGGTTAAGAGCTCCTACGAGCAGTACTTC
TRBJ2-7 many . TRBV20-1 CSAGPIYEQYF TGCAGTGCTGGCCCGATCTACGAGCAGTACTTC
TRBJ2-1 few . TRBV7-3 CASSITGTLYNEQFF TGTGCCAGCAGCATTACAGGGACCCTTTACAATGAGCAGTTCTTC
TRBJ2-1 many . TRBV12-3/TRBV12-4 CASSFGNIRREQFF TGTGCCAGCAGTTTCGGTAATATCCGGAGGGAGCAGTTCTTC
TRBJ2-4 . . TRBV20-1 CSARDPGGNIQYF TGCAGTGCTAGAGACCCAGGGGGGAACATTCAGTACTTC
TRBJ2-5 many TRBD1 TRBV24-1 CATSDLGTARAQYF TGTGCCACCAGTGATTTAGGGACAGCAAGGGCCCAGTACTTC
TRBJ2-7 many . TRBV15 CATSASGTPEYEQYF TGTGCCACCTCGGCGAGCGGGACACCTGAATACGAGCAGTACTTC
TRBJ2-7 few . TRBV12-3/TRBV12-4 CASSFGLDEQYF TGTGCCAGCAGTTTTGGTCTGGACGAGCAGTACTTC
TRBJ2-5 . TRBD2 TRBV3-1 CASSQGTSGRNWHF TGTGCCAGCAGCCAAGGGACTAGCGGGAGGAATTGGCACTTC
TRBJ2-1 many TRBD1 TRBV15 CATEHRGMATHNEQFF TGTGCCACGGAACACAGGGGTATGGCCACACACAATGAGCAGTTCTTC
TRBJ2-1 many TRBD2 TRBV10-3 CAISEIPGGGNNEQFF TGTGCCATCAGTGAGATTCCTGGCGGGGGGAACAATGAGCAGTTCTTC
TRBJ1-3 many . TRBV30 CAWSVPPRSEVGNTIYF TGTGCCTGGAGTGTACCTCCCCGATCGGAAGTGGGAAACACCATATATTTT
TRBJ2-7 many . TRBV20-1 CSALKGSYEQYF TGCAGTGCCCTTAAAGGTTCCTACGAGCAGTACTTC
TRBJ2-2 . TRBD2 TRBV28 CASTGRSGSGKGELFF TGTGCCAGCACCGGACGGAGCGGGAGTGGTAAGGGGGAGCTGTTTTTT
TRBJ2-1 . . TRBV7-2 CASSLVGGNNEQFF TGTGCCAGCAGCTTAGTTGGGGGGAACAATGAGCAGTTCTTC
TRBJ1-2 few . TRBV29-1 CSALDNYGYTF TGCAGCGCTTTAGATAACTATGGCTACACCTTC
TRBJ2-1 many TRBD2 TRBV7-2 CASRFRLAGDYNEQFF TGTGCCAGCAGATTTAGACTAGCGGGAGACTACAATGAGCAGTTCTTC
TRBJ2-3 many . TRBV15 CATSRVAGFTDTQYF TGTGCCACCAGCAGAGTTGCGGGATTCACAGATACGCAGTATTTT
TRBJ1-5 . TRBD1 TRBV18 CASSPGSQGGNQPQHF TGTGCCAGCTCACCAGGGAGCCAGGGGGGAAATCAGCCCCAGCATTTT
TRBJ2-3 many . TRBV6-2/TRBV6-3 CASSSEVAQYF TGTGCCAGCAGTTCAGAGGTCGCGCAGTATTTT
TRBJ2-2 few . TRBV24-1 CTTKGSSTGELFF TGTACCACCAAGGGGTCTTCAACCGGGGAGCTGTTTTTT
TRBJ1-4 few TRBD1 TRBV12-3/TRBV12-4 CASSRQGAREKLFF TGTGCCAGCAGCCGACAGGGGGCTAGGGAAAAACTGTTTTTT
TRBJ2-7 few . TRBV10-3 CAISDRLGTEQYF TGTGCCATCAGTGATAGACTAGGGACAGAGCAGTACTTC
TRBJ2-1 many . TRBV5-6 CASSLVWDSGYNEQFF TGTGCCAGCAGCTTGGTTTGGGATAGCGGCTACAATGAGCAGTTCTTC